This T cell receptor beta chain was identified in a study of blood T cell repertoires in COVID-19 (dated by TCRdb to the early 2020s). The study in broad terms: Collaborator samples came from the United States, Italy and Spain and covered acute and convalescent phases of COVID-19. The material from the prospective study consisted of cDNA or gDNA derived from T cells, B-cell-depleted T cells, or PBMCs. Subjects who had been exposed to COVID-19, were actively infected with it, or had recovered from it provided the deeply sampled blood TCRbeta repertoires that made up the dataset. A freely available public database, intended as a resource for researchers studying the immune response to SARS-CoV-2, is where the repertoires were released. Samples came from the ongoing ImmuneRACE study (first 160 participants) plus 1,254 subjects from 6 global collaborators. Nearly every sample came with metadata listing a de-identified subject ID, COVID-19 status, age in years and sex. Where available, HLA class I and class II types were obtained from metadata supplied by the sample provider rather than from assay-based typing.

Whole blood was collected in K2EDTA tubes by collaborating institutions according to the institutions' own protocols. For TCRbeta analysis, collaborators shipped samples as frozen whole blood, isolated PBMCs, or DNA extracted from either of those sample types. Points the paper makes about the study in general: Clinical and demographic metadata were provided uncurated, with the amount varying by source and participant.

On this clone itself: Its antigen specificity is not known. No qualities accompany the bases; no much larger clone lies one base away.

The immunoSEQ Assay, a bias-controlled multiplex PCR, was used to amplify TCRbeta CDR3 regions from genomic DNA. As for how the authors treated the data: The number of nucleated cells in each sample was estimated by amplification of reference gene primers within the assay. To quantify the absolute abundance of each unique TCRbeta CDR3 rearrangement, sequence reads were collapsed and filtered. For each sample, productive Simpson clonality was calculated by taking the square root of Simpson's diversity index across productive rearrangements. What TCRdb holds here is the immuneACCESS table cut down to in-frame rearrangements. Part of the clones is not present; checked against another copy, under half of the missing clones reflect an unresolved V gene, and the others are unexplained. The V and J calls and clone size were taken over from that table, and D and trimming were inferred from the DNA. The sample table holds about 88,000 clones, of which roughly nine tenths were seen once. The top ten hold about 15% of the sample.

Sequences were obtained from peripheral blood. This TCR was sampled from a male donor with acute or convalescent COVID-19.

CDR3 protein: CASSWGQGYEQYF. Read as DNA, the sequence is TGCGCCAGCAGCTGGGGACAGGGCTACGAGCAGTACTTC. The chain links TRBV5-1 with TRBJ2-7, with 9 central nucleotides matching TRBD1. The germline V gene encodes CDR1 SGHRS and CDR2 YFSETQ. V trim: 3 bases; J trim: 3 bases; unmatched bases: 1. Its CDR3 holds 13 amino acids, cysteine through phenylalanine. Here the CDR3 DNA is all that survives: 39 bases in frame from base 1.